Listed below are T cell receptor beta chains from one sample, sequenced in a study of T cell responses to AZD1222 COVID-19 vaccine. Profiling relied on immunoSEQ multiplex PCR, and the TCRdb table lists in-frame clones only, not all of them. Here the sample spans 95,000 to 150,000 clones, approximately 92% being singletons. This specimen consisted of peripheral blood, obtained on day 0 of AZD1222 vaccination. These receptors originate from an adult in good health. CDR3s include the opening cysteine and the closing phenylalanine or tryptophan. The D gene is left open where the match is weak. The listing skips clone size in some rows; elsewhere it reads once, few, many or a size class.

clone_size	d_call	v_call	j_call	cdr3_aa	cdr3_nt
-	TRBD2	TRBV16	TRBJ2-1	CASSQLLANTYNEQFF	TGTGCCAGCAGCCAACTACTAGCGAATACCTACAATGAGCAGTTCTTC
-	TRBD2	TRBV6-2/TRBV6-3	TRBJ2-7	CATSGSSYEQYF	TGTGCCACCAGCGGGAGCTCCTACGAGCAGTACTTC
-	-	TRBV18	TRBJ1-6	CASSPEENSPLHF	TGTGCCAGCTCACCAGAGGAAAATTCACCCCTCCACTTT
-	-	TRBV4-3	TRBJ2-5	CASSQDTAEAQETQYF	TGCGCCAGCAGCCAAGATACGGCAGAAGCACAAGAGACCCAGTACTTC
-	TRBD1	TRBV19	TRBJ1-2	CASSNGQVHGYTF	TGTGCCAGTAGTAACGGACAGGTCCATGGCTACACCTTC
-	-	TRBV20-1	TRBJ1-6	CSASSGISYNSPLHF	TGCAGTGCTAGTTCGGGGATCTCCTATAATTCACCCCTCCACTTT
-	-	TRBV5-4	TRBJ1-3	CASSLGGRDTIYF	TGTGCCAGCAGCTTGGGGGGGAGAGACACCATATATTTT
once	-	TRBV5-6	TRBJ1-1	CASSLGELAGFGTEAFF	TGTGCCAGCAGCTTGGGGGAGCTTGCAGGGTTTGGCACTGAAGCTTTCTTT
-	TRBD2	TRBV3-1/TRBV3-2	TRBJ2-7	CASSQGTTGGEQYF	TGTGCCAGCAGCCAAGGGACCACCGGGGGGGAGCAGTACTTC
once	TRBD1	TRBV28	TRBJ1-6	CASSFPGQGLSPLHF	TGTGCCAGCAGTTTCCCGGGACAGGGCCTTTCACCCCTCCACTTT
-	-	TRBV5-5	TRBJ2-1	CASSLMMLLAEGGFF	TGTGCCAGCAGCCTTATGATGCTACTGGCGGAGGGCGGCTTCTTC
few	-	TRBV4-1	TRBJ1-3	CASSQDKATGATSGNTIYF	TGCGCCAGCAGCCAAGATAAAGCGACAGGCGCCACCTCTGGAAACACCATATATTTT
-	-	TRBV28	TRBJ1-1	CASSLSQGPEAFF	TGTGCCAGCAGTTTATCGCAGGGCCCTGAAGCTTTCTTT
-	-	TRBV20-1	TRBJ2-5	CSARQEGTQYF	TGCAGTGCTAGACAGGAAGGGACCCAGTACTTC
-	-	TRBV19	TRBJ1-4	CASSMNPGGEKLFF	TGTGCCAGTAGTATGAATCCCGGGGGTGAAAAACTGTTTTTT
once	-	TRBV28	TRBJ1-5	CASTARGAGPYSNQPQHF	TGTGCCAGCACCGCACGGGGGGCAGGCCCTTATAGCAATCAGCCCCAGCATTTT
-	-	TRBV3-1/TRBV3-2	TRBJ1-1	CASSQAVQGNTEAFF	TGTGCCAGCAGCCAAGCGGTCCAGGGGAACACTGAAGCTTTCTTT
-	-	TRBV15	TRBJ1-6	CATSRVAQGYSPLHF	TGTGCCACCAGCAGAGTCGCACAGGGATATTCACCCCTCCACTTT
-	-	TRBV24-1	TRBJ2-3	CATSEGVMQYF	TGTGCCACCAGCGAAGGGGTCATGCAATATTTT
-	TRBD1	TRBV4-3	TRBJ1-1	CASSQKTGGGNTEAFF	TGCGCCAGCAGCCAAAAAACAGGGGGGGGGAACACTGAAGCTTTCTTT
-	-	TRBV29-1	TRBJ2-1	CSVDSYSYNEQFF	TGCAGCGTAGACAGTTACTCCTACAATGAGCAGTTCTTC
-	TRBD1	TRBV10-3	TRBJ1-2	CAIRDRENYGYTF	TGTGCCATCAGGGACAGGGAGAATTATGGCTACACCTTC
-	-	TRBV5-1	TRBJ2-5	CASSPLRGVQETQYF	TGCGCCAGCAGCCCCCTAAGGGGCGTACAAGAGACCCAGTACTTC
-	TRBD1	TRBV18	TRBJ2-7	CASSQGQGVSYEQYF	TGTGCCAGCTCCCAAGGACAGGGGGTCTCCTACGAGCAGTACTTC
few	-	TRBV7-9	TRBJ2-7	CASTGVRPYEQYF	TGTGCCAGCACGGGAGTTCGCCCGTACGAGCAGTACTTC
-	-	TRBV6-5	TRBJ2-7	CASSVIKGSEQYF	TGTGCCAGCAGCGTTATAAAGGGGTCCGAGCAGTACTTC